The 5 T cell receptor beta chains given below trace back to one sample, sequenced in a study of memory CD4+ T cells and cytomegalovirus serostatus. Clones were read by immunoSEQ multiplex PCR, and TCRdb kept only the in-frame ones, dropping some. The sample lists about 40,000 clones, 76% seen once, with 6.4% in the top ten. The sort gate was single viable CD3+CD4+CD8-CD45RO+ cells for memory CD4+ T cells. Sequenced input: memory CD4+ T cells from blood. These receptors all stem from an adult in good health and CMV-seronegative.

The sample holds one count of this clone. The chain has TRBV9 and TRBJ1-4; TRBD1 might be the D (5 bases). CDR1 and CDR2 from the germline V gene are SGDLS and YYNGEE. The CDR3 runs to 16 residues. V was clipped by 3 bases and J by 8 bases, with 20 bases between them. The CDR3 region has the DNA TGTGCCAGCAGCGAGCGTTGGGGGTCAATGGGGGAAAAACTGTTTTTT. This encodes CASSERWGSMGEKLFF.

The rearrangement joins TRBV19 to TRBJ1-4; 8 bases map to TRBD1. The CDR3 sequence is 13 residues long. Germline-derived CDR1 and CDR2 are LNHDA and SQIVND (reference sequence). V trimming: 8 bases; J trimming: 6 bases; junction bases outside the gene matches: 5. CDR3 DNA: TGTGCCAGTGCGACAGGGGTGGATGAAAAACTGTTTTTT. This sequence encodes CASATGVDEKLFF.

The chain joins TRBV28 to TRBJ2-2; D is possibly TRBD1 or TRBD2 (5 bases each). The V end lost 2 bases, the J end lost 12 bases, and 13 bases lay between the germline ends. CDR3 size: 13 residues. Germline CDR1 MDHEN, CDR2 SYDVKM. CDR3 nucleotides: TGTGCCAGCAGTTTACGGGACGCCGCGCAGCTGTTTTTT. The encoded protein is CASSLRDAAQLFF.

V usage is TRBV7-9 and J usage is TRBJ1-1, with no clear D. The germline gives CDR1 SEHNR, CDR2 FQNEAQ (reference sequence). Between the trimmed V and J ends, which lost 2 bases and 4 bases, there was a span of 2 bases. This CDR3 region has 11 residues. The CDR3, as DNA: TGTGCCAGCAGCTTAATCACTGAAGCTTTCTTT. This sequence encodes CASSLITEAFF.

This clone was counted a few times. The rearrangement joins TRBV21-1 to TRBJ2-7; no check of the table's D call, TRBD2, against the DNA was made. TRBV21-1 corresponds to a pseudogene. This CDR3 comprises 17 residues. CDR3 nucleotide sequence: TGTGCCAGTCGGCCCTGGAGGCCACCGAATCGGGCCTACGAGCAGTACTTC. Amino acids: CASRPWRPPNRAYEQYF.